These T cell receptor beta chains were read from a single sample in a study of T cell responses to AZD1222 COVID-19 vaccine. Clones were sequenced by immunoSEQ multiplex PCR, and TCRdb holds only the in-frame ones, with some missing. The sample lists approximately 74,000 clones; around four fifths were seen once. Source: peripheral blood, taken on day 0 of AZD1222 vaccination. The receptors stem from an adult in good health. Both conserved end residues are part of each CDR3. D genes are given only for firm matches. Not every row has a clone size; where given, it reads once, few, many or a size class.

D gene	V gene	J gene	clone size	CDR3 DNA	CDR3 protein
.	TRBV5-4	TRBJ1-1	.	TGTGCCAGCAGCTTTCAGTCGAACACTGAAGCTTTCTTT	CASSFQSNTEAFF
.	TRBV11-2	TRBJ1-6	few	TGTGCCAGCAGCTTAGAGAGGGATTCACCCCTCCACTTT	CASSLERDSPLHF
.	TRBV9	TRBJ2-3	.	TGTGCCAGCAGTGCCCAGGGGTATGTGACAGATACGCAGTATTTT	CASSAQGYVTDTQYF
TRBD1	TRBV19	TRBJ1-4	.	TGTGCCAGTAGTATACCGGGACAGGGTGGTGAAAAACTGTTTTTT	CASSIPGQGGEKLFF
TRBD2	TRBV6-6	TRBJ2-3	.	TGTGCCAGCAGTTACGCCGGACTAGCGGGTACAGATACGCAGTATTTT	CASSYAGLAGTDTQYF
.	TRBV19	TRBJ1-3	.	TGTGCCAGTACCTCTGACAGGACTCGGGACAGAAACACCATATATTTT	CASTSDRTRDRNTIYF
.	TRBV4-1	TRBJ2-1	.	TGCGCCAGCAGCCCGAAGCCAGGCTCCTACAATGAGCAGTTCTTC	CASSPKPGSYNEQFF
.	TRBV6-5	TRBJ1-1	once	TGTGCCAGCGTGAGGGCAGGGTTCGGGAACACTGAAGCTTTCTTT	CASVRAGFGNTEAFF
.	TRBV7-9	TRBJ1-3	.	TGTGCCAGCAGGGGAGCCGCAGGTACCTTATCCTCTGGAAACACCATATATTTT	CASRGAAGTLSSGNTIYF
.	TRBV6-5	TRBJ2-5	.	TGTGCCAGCATGAGGGCTGAACTACGGGAGACCCAGTACTTC	CASMRAELRETQYF
.	TRBV10-1	TRBJ1-2	once	TGCGCCAGCAGCCCGGCCGGCCTTGACTATGGCTACACCTTC	CASSPAGLDYGYTF
TRBD1	TRBV9	TRBJ2-3	.	TGTGCCAGCAGCGTCCGTGGGGGGACAGGGCGAACAGATACGCAGTATTTT	CASSVRGGTGRTDTQYF
.	TRBV3-1/TRBV3-2	TRBJ1-4	.	TGTGCCAGCAGCCCCGGGACATCCAATGAAAAACTGTTTTTT	CASSPGTSNEKLFF
.	TRBV14	TRBJ2-3	.	TGTGCCAGCAGCCAAGAAGTGGGTGGATTAGGGGATACGCAGTATTTT	CASSQEVGGLGDTQYF
TRBD2	TRBV6-2/TRBV6-3	TRBJ2-1	.	TGTGCCAGCAGTCCGGGACTAGCGGGAAGCTACAATGAGCAGTTCTTC	CASSPGLAGSYNEQFF
.	TRBV4-1	TRBJ1-4	.	TGCGCCAGCAGCCCCCTAACGGGAGAAAAACTGTTTTTT	CASSPLTGEKLFF
TRBD1	TRBV5-4	TRBJ1-1	.	TGTGCCAGCAGCTACGTTAACAGGGGTTATGCTGAAGCTTTCTTT	CASSYVNRGYAEAFF
TRBD2	TRBV19	TRBJ2-1	few	TGTGCCACCAGAAGCGGGGCGAGCTCCTACAATGAGCAGTTCTTC	CATRSGASSYNEQFF
.	TRBV6-5	TRBJ1-1	.	TGTGCCTGCCACGGGGCGGGGGGAGGTGAAGCTTTCTTT	CACHGAGGGEAFF
.	TRBV5-8	TRBJ1-4	.	TGTGCCAGCAGCTTGGGTCCGGGATATAATGAAAAACTGTTTTTT	CASSLGPGYNEKLFF
.	TRBV9	TRBJ2-3	.	TGTGCCAGCAGCGTAGATGCAGGGGCCTCCACAGATACGCAGTATTTT	CASSVDAGASTDTQYF
TRBD1	TRBV19	TRBJ1-2	.	TGTGCCAGTAGCCATGAATCTTGGGACAGGGCCAACTATGGCTACACCTTC	CASSHESWDRANYGYTF
TRBD1	TRBV19	TRBJ1-5	once	TGTGCCAGTAGTGTCCCGGGACAGGGGCCAGACCAGCCCCAGCATTTT	CASSVPGQGPDQPQHF
.	TRBV7-9	TRBJ1-3	.	TGTGCCAGCAGCCCGGTTGGCTCTTCTGGAAACACCATATATTTT	CASSPVGSSGNTIYF
.	TRBV2	TRBJ1-6	.	TGTGCCAGCAGGGGCAAGGGGGTCGGGAATTCACCCCTCCACTTT	CASRGKGVGNSPLHF
.	TRBV10-1	TRBJ2-5	.	TGCGCCAGCAGTGGGTTCCTAGCAGAGACCCAGTACTTC	CASSGFLAETQYF
.	TRBV19	TRBJ1-5	.	TGTGCCAGTAGTATAACGCCAGGGAAAAATCAGCCCCAGCATTTT	CASSITPGKNQPQHF
TRBD1	TRBV27	TRBJ1-5	few	TGTGCCAGCAGTTTTCTTTACAGGGGGACGCTTCTACGCAATCAGCCCCAGCATTTT	CASSFLYRGTLLRNQPQHF
TRBD2	TRBV30	TRBJ2-1	.	TGTGCCTGGAGGCGCGGGACTAGCGGAAATATACATTACAATGAGCAGTTCTTC	CAWRRGTSGNIHYNEQFF
.	TRBV7-9	TRBJ2-7	.	TGTGCCAGCAGCCCGATAGGTTCCCCCTACGAGCAGTACTTC	CASSPIGSPYEQYF
.	TRBV12-3/TRBV12-4	TRBJ1-1	.	TGTGCCAGCAGCCGGCGGGAGGGATCTGAAGCTTTCTTT	CASSRREGSEAFF
.	TRBV24-1	TRBJ2-3	.	TGTGCCACCAGTGATTTCAGCACAGATACGCAGTATTTT	CATSDFSTDTQYF
.	TRBV11-2	TRBJ1-2	.	TGTGCCAGCAGCGCCGAGGGGAATGGCTACACCTTC	CASSAEGNGYTF
.	TRBV18	TRBJ2-1	few	TGTGCCAGCTCACTGAATGAGCAGTTCTTC	CASSLNEQFF
.	TRBV12-3/TRBV12-4	TRBJ2-7	.	TGTGCCAGCAGTTTAGTGTCGCCCTACGAGCAGTACTTC	CASSLVSPYEQYF
.	TRBV12-3/TRBV12-4	TRBJ1-5	.	TGTGCCAGCAGTTTGTTAGGCAATCAGCCCCAGCATTTT	CASSLLGNQPQHF
TRBD1	TRBV19	TRBJ2-7	.	TGTGCCAGTAGTGCCGGACAGGGCGGCGAGCAGTACTTC	CASSAGQGGEQYF
TRBD1	TRBV7-2	TRBJ1-5	.	TGTGCCAGCAGCTTATTGACAGGGCGCAATCAGCCCCAGCATTTT	CASSLLTGRNQPQHF
.	TRBV11-2	TRBJ2-3	few	TGTGCCAGCAGCCCTGTTGTGGGGGCAAGCACAGATACGCAGTATTTT	CASSPVVGASTDTQYF
.	TRBV11-3	TRBJ1-1	.	TGTGCCAGCAGCTTACAGGGAGAAACTGAAGCTTTCTTT	CASSLQGETEAFF
TRBD1	TRBV19	TRBJ1-5	.	TGTGCCAGCACGGACAGGGGGTTGGATCAGCCCCAGCATTTT	CASTDRGLDQPQHF